The T cell receptor beta chain described here comes from a study of tumor and adjacent non-tumor tissue in lung cancer. For the study at large: Patients comprised about a dozen adenocarcinoma, 2 squamous cell carcinoma and 1 small cell lung cancer. Findings of the study overall: Significantly higher TCR diversity was found in tumor than normal lung.

Per germline, CDR1 DFQATT and CDR2 SNEGSKA (reference sequence). Trimming cost V 3 bases and J 5 bases; bases outside gene matches: 10. The CDR3 extends over 17 amino acids. A remark on this clonotype: Its antigen is unidentified. Here the CDR3 omits its conserved ending phenylalanine or tryptophan, so a read error is the likely source.

TCRbeta libraries were built with three rounds of nested PCR, modified from ARM-PCR. MiXCR, applied by TCRdb to the multiplex PCR reads, yields one record per CDR3 protein. The top ten hold roughly a quarter of the sample, which has some 70,000 distinct CDR3 sequences, around two thirds seen once. No cell sorting was done before RNA was extracted from the tissue. This non-tumor lung sample came from over 3 cm beyond the tumor edge. V usage is TRBV20-1 and J usage is TRBJ2-7, with TRBD2 matching 16 bases. Material: distant non-tumor lung tissue. The TCR sequence derives from a woman in her forties or fifties with non-small cell lung cancer. This CDR3 is CSASSGLAGGPSHEQYL. CDR3 sequence (DNA): TGCAGTGCTAGCTCGGGACTAGCGGGAGGGCCATCCCACGAGCAGTACCTC.